The 8 T cell receptor beta chains reported below all come from one sample, sequenced in a study of blood T cell repertoires in COVID-19. Assay used: immunoSEQ multiplex PCR; TCRdb lists only in-frame clones, some missing. Found here are approximately 500,000 clones, around nine tenths of them singletons; the top ten hold 7.5% to 9.5%. Sequencing was performed on peripheral blood. The receptors were gathered from a woman aged 45 to 65 with COVID-19, enrolled during active disease.

V gene TRBV7-9 combines with J gene TRBJ2-1, with a tentative D call TRBD1 (6 bases). The CDR3 length is 13 residues. Trimming pared 5 bases from V and 5 bases from J, leaving 10 bases between. From germline, CDR1 is SEHNR and CDR2 FQNEAQ (reference sequence). CDR3 loop: CASSRGQNNEQFF. DNA for the CDR3: TGTGCCAGCAGCCGGGGACAAAACAATGAGCAGTTCTTC.

The chain links TRBV7-2 to TRBJ2-7; D is unclear. Trimming removed 1 base at V and 5 bases at J, with 12 bases between. The CDR3 covers 14 residues. CDR1 is SGHTA, CDR2 FQGNSA, per germline. CDR3 sequence: CASSLDYGYDEQYF. DNA for the CDR3: TGTGCCAGCAGCTTAGATTACGGTTACGACGAGCAGTACTTC.

This clone was detected only once. The chain recombines TRBV5-4 with TRBJ2-7; D ambiguous. Trimming cost V 4 bases and J 2 bases, with 16 bases left between them. CDR1 and CDR2 (germline): SGHNT, YYREEE (reference sequence). CDR3 length: 15 amino acids. CDR3 in DNA: TGTGCCAGCAGCGCGCTCCGGGTCCCGACCTACGAGCAGTACTTC. Its protein product is CASSALRVPTYEQYF.

J is TRBJ2-3 and V is TRBV5-4, with TRBD2 matching over 10 bases. The V gene's germline CDR1 is SGHNT and CDR2 YYREEE (reference sequence). The CDR3 extends over 16 amino acids. Trimming removed 1 base from V and 4 bases from J; junction bases left unmatched: 6. CDR3 protein: CASSLPSGGAADTQYF. For the CDR3, the DNA is TGTGCCAGCAGCTTGCCCAGCGGGGGGGCGGCAGATACGCAGTATTTT.

The chain has TRBV13 and TRBJ2-7; 11 positions agree with TRBD1. V gave up 5 bases and J gave up 2 bases; unmatched junction bases: 5. The CDR3 is 15 amino acids. The germline V gene has CDR1 PRHDT and CDR2 FYEKMQ (reference sequence). Written as DNA, the CDR3 is TGTGCCAGCAGCCCATGGACAGGGGGCACCTACGAGCAGTACTTC. Translated, it gives CASSPWTGGTYEQYF.

CDR3 nucleotide sequence: TGTGCCAGCAGCTTAGACGGGGAGGAATGGTACGAGCAGTACTTC. Translating gives CASSLDGEEWYEQYF. The gene calls are TRBV11-2 and TRBJ2-7; maybe TRBD2 (6 bases). The CDR3 extends over 15 amino acids. CDR1 SGHAT and CDR2 FQNNGV come from the germline V gene. The ends were cut back, 0 bases at V and 4 bases at J, with 13 bases in the middle.

This chain connects TRBV7-7 to TRBJ2-5, with 7 bases lining up with TRBD1. Trimming at V came to 5 bases and at J to 4 bases, leaving 7 bases not matched to a gene. This CDR3 contains 14 residues. The germline V gene encodes CDR1 SSHAT and CDR2 FNYEAQ (reference sequence). The CDR3: CASSDRAGGETQYF. The CDR3 region has the DNA TGTGCCAGCAGCGACAGGGCTGGGGGAGAGACCCAGTACTTC.

V is TRBV20-1 and J is TRBJ1-3, with 9 bases that match TRBD1. Germline CDR1 reads DFQATT; CDR2 reads SNEGSKA (reference sequence). The trim removed 3 bases at V and 3 bases at J, leaving 6 bases unmatched. This CDR3 has 15 residues. The CDR3 DNA is TGCAGTGCTAGTCCCGGGACAGGGATTGGAAACACCATATATTTT. Protein product: CSASPGTGIGNTIYF.